One TCR beta chain is described in this entry. This clone was detected once. Its recognized antigen is unknown. No base-level quality is on record; no much larger clone is a single base apart. The immunoSEQ assay was applied to genomic DNA to generate the TCR beta chain sequences. In the authors' own workflow: CDR3 sequences that did not begin with the conserved framework cysteine at position 104 were removed by hand. To get clonality, the normalized Shannon's Diversity Index was subtracted from one, giving values from 0 (maximal diversity) to 1 (oligoclonal). To check whether a given CDR3 had different frequencies in two samples, for example brain versus blood, chi-squared comparison-of-proportions tests were used. Public clonotypes were found through immuneACCESS searches, while the VDJdb browser was used to judge similarity to known antiviral clonotypes. In its TCRdb copy, this immuneACCESS table keeps in-frame sequences only and misses some clones. Where compared with another copy, unresolved V genes explain less than half of these, and the others have no known cause. That table is the source of V, J and clone size, and D and trimming were worked out from the DNA. The sample table records 5,600 or so clones; about 92% of these occur just once. Approximately 2% of the sample comes from the top ten.

The data are from a study of brain T cells in children with intractable seizures (dated by TCRdb to the early 2020s). Study-level background: Resected brain tissue from 50 or so pediatric epilepsy surgery cases was initially screened for immune gene transcripts with a NanoString immunology panel. Of the roughly twelve selected surgery cases, pre-surgery blood was also sequenced for eight, so four had brain tissue only. What the work shows at the level of the full study, not this receptor alone: Viral specificity was inferred solely from CDR3 sequence similarity, and the HCMV serostatus of the patients was not known. Because pre- and post-surgery blood were sequenced to different depths, clones absent from the pre-surgery sample may reflect undersampling. Top 50 brain clonotypes included public and private clones; each case's most abundant public CDR3 closely resembled known HCMV, EBV or influenza A epitope-specific CDR3s.

The time point label of this sample denotes: resected brain tissue, or blood drawn just prior to surgery. The surgery cases with the highest brain T cell transcript signatures were chosen for TCR beta chain sequencing of brain tissue, and also of blood when blood was available. Before surgery, the patients had been given at least one anti-epileptic drug. The TCR-sequenced patients were children whose drug-resistant epilepsy was caused by tuberous sclerosis complex, focal cortical dysplasia, Rasmussen encephalitis or hemimegalencephaly. The brain samples were frozen blocks of fresh, involved tissue resected during epilepsy surgery. The Monarch genomic DNA purification kit was used to extract bulk genomic DNA from unsorted brain tissue and from whole blood. The CDR3 holds 11 amino acids from the cysteine to the phenylalanine. The entry retains the CDR3 DNA only, 33 bases that are in frame from base 1. Trimming at the junction amounts to 6 bases on V and 5 bases on J, and the germline ends lie 7 bases apart.

This specimen was resected brain tissue, taken at surgery. Here the chain combines TRBV12-3 or TRBV12-4 and TRBJ1-2; confidence is insufficient to name the D gene. The TCR sequence derives from a boy younger than two with focal cortical dysplasia and intractable seizures. The DNA sequence reads TGTGCCAGCAGAAAGAAATATGGCTACACCTTC. It translates as CASRKKYGYTF.